What follows are 30 T cell receptor beta chains derived from one specimen sequenced in a study of naive and memory T cell subsets. Study conclusions and caveats: A few larger clonotypes appeared in naive repertoires, especially CD8, possibly memory cells re-expressing CD45RA.

Two oligonucleotides, mixed equimolar, formed the beta constant-region primer covering TRBC1 and TRBC2. Nested alpha and beta constant-region primers with the SP2 primer drove four PCR rounds on ligated cDNA. Each CDR3 protein gets one entry after TCRdb re-called the UMI-ligation and nested PCR reads with MiXCR. The data show over 110,000 distinct CDR3 sequences, under 25% seen once. These receptors have no identified antigens. Input material: naive CD8+ T cells from blood. Receptors originate from a human donor in good health.

This clonotype was recorded a few times. In DNA form, the CDR3 reads TGTGCCAGCAGCATCGGGGACCGGGCGCAGCCCCAGCATTTT. Translation: CASSIGDRAQPQHF. This chain uses TRBV5-6 with TRBJ1-5; possible D gene TRBD1, 5 bases. The V and J ends lost 4 bases and 7 bases respectively, with 15 bases between them. The CDR3 has 14 residues. Germline lookup yields CDR1 SGHDT and CDR2 YYEEEE.

This rearrangement joins TRBV29-1 to TRBJ2-7; D tentatively fits TRBD1 or TRBD2 (5 bases each). Germline V CDR1 and CDR2: SQVTM, ANQGSEA. V lost 0 bases to trimming and J lost 5 bases, with 17 bases between them. This CDR3 is built from 15 residues. Here the CDR3 DNA reads TGCAGCGTTGAAGATCTAGGGGCAGGGAGTGACGAGCAGTACTTC. Translated, it gives CSVEDLGAGSDEQYF.

The V gene is TRBV28, the J gene TRBJ2-1; weak D call: TRBD1 (5 bases). Germline V lookup: CDR1 MDHEN, CDR2 SYDVKM. The V end lost 7 bases, the J end lost 6 bases, and 19 bases lay between the germline ends. The CDR3 length is 15 residues. This CDR3 reads CASKWTLQLRNEQFF. Here the CDR3 DNA reads TGTGCCAGCAAATGGACATTGCAGTTGCGCAATGAGCAGTTCTTC. Complete variable domain (other parts from reference TRBV28 and TRBJ2-1): DVKVTQSSRYLVKRTGEKVFLECVQDMDHENMFWYRQDPGLGLRLIYFSYDVKMKEKGDIPEGYSVSREKKERFSLILESASTNQTSMYLCASKWTLQLRNEQFFGPGTRLTVL.

The chain recombines TRBV10-3 with TRBJ2-7, with 9 bases aligning to TRBD1. Germline-derived CDR1 and CDR2 are ENHRY and SYGVKD. The CDR3 is made up of 13 amino acids. Trimming took 6 bases from V and 5 from J; bases not matched to a gene: 5. CDR3 sequence: CAIRGQGNDEQYF. The CDR3 bases are TGTGCCATCAGGGGACAGGGAAACGACGAGCAGTACTTC.

The table lists this clonotype with a few counts. This rearrangement joins TRBV7-6 to TRBJ2-1, with TRBD1 matching over 10 bases. The CDR3 totals 17 residues. The junction had 10 bases not matched to a gene; V was cut back by 4 bases and J by 4 bases. The germline gives CDR1 SGHVS, CDR2 FNYEAQ. CDR3 nucleotide sequence: TGTGCCAGCAGCTCCCCTTTCGGGACAGGGGAGTACAATGAGCAGTTCTTC. It specifies CASSSPFGTGEYNEQFF.

The gene calls are TRBV19 and TRBJ1-5; no reliable D call. CDR1 is LNHDA, CDR2 SQIVND, per germline (reference sequence). V lost 0 bases and J 5 bases, leaving 11 bases between the germline ends. This CDR3 spans 15 amino acids. This CDR3 is CASSIDVSYDQPQHF. CDR3 DNA sequence: TGTGCCAGTAGTATAGACGTCAGCTACGATCAGCCCCAGCATTTT.

The chain is built from TRBV27 and TRBJ1-2; 8 bases align to TRBD1. CDR3 length: 14 residues. The germline CDR1 and CDR2 sequences are MNHEY and SMNVEV (reference sequence). V trimming: 6 bases; J trimming: 3 bases; junction bases outside the gene matches: 6. The CDR3 DNA sequence: TGTGCCAGCAGCTATACACAGGGGGACTATGGCTACACCTTC. It codes for CASSYTQGDYGYTF.

This clonotype appeared a few times. This chain joins TRBV19 and TRBJ1-1; D gene uncertain. The CDR3 length is 17 residues. Trimming stripped 5 bases from V and 1 base from J, with 20 bases between. Germline V gene sequence: CDR1 LNHDA, CDR2 SQIVND (reference sequence). CDR3 bases: TGTGCCAGTAGTCCACTGACAATTGAGCGACGGAACACTGAAGCTTTCTTT. Its translation: CASSPLTIERRNTEAFF.

This sequence joins TRBV19 and TRBJ2-1; 7 bases fit TRBD2. This CDR3 spans 15 amino acids. Per germline, CDR1 LNHDA and CDR2 SQIVND (reference sequence). Unmatched junction bases numbered 6, after V lost 3 bases and J lost 4 bases. CDR3 coding DNA: TGTGCCAGTAGTATGGCTAGCGGTCTTTACAATGAGCAGTTCTTC. This codes for CASSMASGLYNEQFF.

V and J are TRBV16 and TRBJ2-5, with 9 bases identical to TRBD1. This CDR3 comprises 15 residues. From germline, CDR1 is KGHSY and CDR2 FQNENV. Germline trimming cut 0 bases from V and 5 bases from J; bases unmatched to any gene: 4. CDR3 in amino acids: CASSQSGQGSETQYF. The DNA of the CDR3 is TGTGCCAGCAGCCAATCCGGACAGGGGTCGGAGACCCAGTACTTC. The full variable domain, rest sourced from reference TRBV16 and TRBJ2-5, is GEEVAQTPKHLVRGEGQKAKLYCAPIKGHSYVFWYQQVLKNEFKFLISFQNENVFDETGMPKERFSAKCLPNSPCSLEIQATKLEDSAVYFCASSQSGQGSETQYFGPGTRLLVL.

This clonotype showed up just a few times. The chain employs TRBV25-1 and TRBJ2-2; D unresolved. Germline CDR1 and CDR2: MGHDK and SYGVNS. The CDR3 totals 17 residues. V was trimmed by 1 base and J by 7 bases, leaving 19 bases between them. In DNA, the CDR3 is TGTGCCAGCAGTGAATTTGAGCACCCTGCCTCGAGCGGGGAGCTGTTTTTT. Translation: CASSEFEHPASSGELFF.

This rearrangement joins TRBV5-6 to TRBJ2-2, with 9 positions matching TRBD2. With 4 bases clipped from V and 4 bases from J, the junction kept 8 bases outside the gene matches. This CDR3 region has 16 residues. Germline CDR1 reads SGHDT; CDR2 reads YYEEEE. The CDR3: CASSKISAGGTGELFF. The CDR3 coding sequence is TGTGCCAGCAGCAAAATTTCAGCGGGAGGCACCGGGGAGCTGTTTTTT.

The chain combines TRBV7-7 with TRBJ2-1, with 9 nucleotides matching TRBD2. The CDR3 spans 15 residues. Germline V gene data show CDR1 as SSHAT and CDR2 as FNYEAQ (reference sequence). V was clipped by 2 bases and J by 8 bases; unmatched bases: 7. As DNA, the CDR3 is TGTGCCAGCAGCTTACGGGTAGTAGCGGGGGATGAGCAGTTCTTC. This encodes CASSLRVVAGDEQFF.

This clonotype was recorded a few times. The chain joins TRBV29-1 to TRBJ2-1; TRBD2 matches at 7 bases. From germline, CDR1 is SQVTM and CDR2 ANQGSEA. This CDR3 comprises 14 residues. J was trimmed by 10 bases and V by 5 bases; bases with no gene match: 14. This chain's CDR3 is CSVLSPTSAREQFF. In nucleotides, the CDR3 is TGCAGCGTTCTATCGCCTACTAGCGCAAGGGAGCAGTTCTTC.

V gene TRBV12-3 or TRBV12-4 combines with J gene TRBJ2-5, with 9 bases aligning to TRBD2. J was trimmed by 5 bases and V by 7 bases; bases with no gene match: 2. The CDR3 is 12 residues long. CDR3 sequence: CASTTSGETQYF. In DNA, the CDR3 is TGTGCCAGCACCACTAGCGGGGAGACCCAGTACTTC.

The chain combines TRBV24-1 with TRBJ2-5, with 7 nucleotides matching TRBD1. CDR1 and CDR2 from the germline V gene are KGHDR and SFDVKD. Trimming removed 3 bases from V and 3 bases from J; junction bases left unmatched: 12. The CDR3 runs 17 residues. CDR3 sequence reads: CATSDPITGAEEETQYF. The CDR3 coding sequence is TGTGCCACCAGTGATCCGATAACAGGGGCCGAGGAAGAGACCCAGTACTTC.

This clonotype was seen at least ten times. This sequence joins TRBV20-1 and TRBJ1-2; 8 nucleotides agree with TRBD1. The CDR3 spans 12 residues. Germline V lookup: CDR1 DFQATT, CDR2 SNEGSKA (reference sequence). Germline trimming cut 5 bases from V and 7 bases from J; bases unmatched to any gene: 6. The CDR3 DNA sequence: TGCAGTGCTTCGGACAGGGCTGGTGGCTACACCTTC. This translates into CSASDRAGGYTF.

The rearrangement links TRBV27 to TRBJ1-1; no firm D call. V was clipped by 4 bases and J by 5 bases, with 14 bases between them. Germline lookup yields CDR1 MNHEY and CDR2 SMNVEV (reference sequence). The length of the CDR3 is 14 residues. This chain's CDR3 is CASSSAGMRTEAFF. The CDR3 DNA sequence: TGTGCCAGCAGTTCGGCTGGAATGAGGACTGAAGCTTTCTTT.

This clonotype was seen more than once but under ten times. The gene calls are TRBV28 and TRBJ2-1; the match to TRBD2 covers 9 bases. Germline assignment: CDR1 MDHEN and CDR2 SYDVKM. The V segment lost 7 bases and the J segment 10 bases; nucleotides outside the gene matches: 11. This CDR3 comprises 14 residues. CDR3 sequence: CASNPTSGRLEQFF. The CDR3 DNA reads TGTGCCAGCAACCCGACTAGCGGACGACTAGAGCAGTTCTTC.

The chain has TRBV27 and TRBJ2-1; D unclear. The CDR3 is 14 residues long. CDR1 is MNHEY and CDR2 is SMNVEV in the germline V gene (reference sequence). The ends were cut back, 5 bases at V and 7 bases at J, with 15 bases in the middle. In DNA, the CDR3 is TGTGCCAGCAGTCGAGACTCGCCTACGAATGAGCAGTTCTTC. This codes for CASSRDSPTNEQFF.

The rearrangement uses TRBV19 and TRBJ2-1; D is possibly TRBD2 (6 bases). Trimming took off 7 bases at V and 8 bases at J, with 9 bases between the two ends. The CDR3 loop spans 11 amino acids. Per germline, CDR1 LNHDA and CDR2 SQIVND (reference sequence). The CDR3 is CASTGSHEQFF. Here the CDR3 DNA reads TGTGCCAGTACCGGGAGTCATGAGCAGTTCTTC. Together with reference TRBV19 and TRBJ2-1, the CDR3 gives the full variable domain: DGGITQSPKYLFRKEGQNVTLSCEQNLNHDAMYWYRQDPGQGLRLIYYSQIVNDFQKGDIAEGYSVSREKKESFPLTVTSAQKNPTAFYLCASTGSHEQFFGPGTRLTVL.

The V gene is TRBV7-9, the J gene TRBJ1-2; D unclear. The CDR3 loop spans 12 amino acids. Deletions cut 1 base from V and 6 bases from J, with 6 bases between. Germline CDR1 reads SEHNR; CDR2 reads FQNEAQ (reference sequence). In nucleotides, the CDR3 is TGTGCCAGCAGCTTAGTGAGGGATGGCTACACCTTC. Protein sequence: CASSLVRDGYTF.

The genes are TRBV27 and TRBJ2-2, with D possibly matching TRBD2 (6 bases). The germline V gene encodes CDR1 MNHEY and CDR2 SMNVEV (reference sequence). The length of the CDR3 is 14 residues. V lost 2 bases to trimming and J lost 8 bases, with 12 bases between them. The CDR3 loop reads CASSLIGTAGELFF. DNA of the CDR3: TGTGCCAGCAGTTTAATAGGGACTGCTGGGGAGCTGTTTTTT.

Only a few counts were recorded for this clonotype. The chain joins TRBV6-5 to TRBJ1-5, with D possibly TRBD1 on 6 matching bases. V gave up 4 bases and J gave up 4 bases, with 8 bases separating them. This CDR3 comprises 13 residues. CDR1 is MNHEY, CDR2 SVGAGI, per germline. This CDR3 is CASSSGANQPQHF. The CDR3 DNA reads TGTGCCAGCAGTTCAGGGGCTAATCAGCCCCAGCATTTT.

This clonotype was observed once. The CDR3: CASSFVKGEKLFF. The CDR3 DNA follows: TGTGCCAGCAGTTTTGTGAAGGGTGAAAAACTGTTTTTT. This rearrangement joins TRBV12-3 or TRBV12-4 to TRBJ1-4; D is undetermined. This CDR3 has 13 residues. V was trimmed by 3 bases and J by 7 bases, leaving 9 bases between them.

The gene calls are TRBV11-2 and TRBJ2-3, with 11 bases lining up with TRBD2. The J segment lost 5 bases and the V segment lost 5 bases, leaving 6 bases of the junction unmatched. Per the germline V gene, CDR1 is SGHAT and CDR2 is FQNNGV. This CDR3 spans 15 amino acids. The CDR3 is CASSPTSGSLDTQYF. The DNA for the CDR3 is TGTGCCAGCAGCCCCACTAGCGGGAGTCTAGATACGCAGTATTTT.

This clonotype turned up a few times. The chain has TRBV4-3 and TRBJ1-1, with D possibly matching TRBD1 (6 bases). The CDR3 is made up of 15 amino acids. V was trimmed by 2 bases and J by 0 bases, leaving 10 bases between them. Per the germline V gene, CDR1 is LGHNA and CDR2 is YSLEER. The chain's CDR3 is CASSQPRGLNTEAFF. As DNA, the CDR3 is TGCGCCAGCAGCCAACCCAGGGGCTTGAACACTGAAGCTTTCTTT.

The rearrangement uses TRBV6-2 or TRBV6-3 and TRBJ1-5; 9 nucleotides match TRBD1. Germline CDR1 is MNHEY and CDR2 is SVGEGT. The V gene end was trimmed by 8 bases and the J gene end by 3 bases; junction bases not matched to a gene: 5. The length of the CDR3 is 14 residues. This CDR3 reads CASWGDRANQPQHF. CDR3 sequence (DNA): TGTGCCAGCTGGGGGGACAGGGCCAATCAGCCCCAGCATTTT.

Only a few counts were recorded for this clonotype. V and J are TRBV20-1 and TRBJ2-7; D is perhaps TRBD2 (6 bases). The V gene's germline CDR1 is DFQATT and CDR2 SNEGSKA (reference sequence). The V and J ends lost 5 bases and 2 bases respectively, with 13 bases between them. The CDR3 sequence is 13 residues long. CDR3 amino acids: CSAFSGLAYEQYF. DNA of the CDR3: TGCAGTGCTTTTAGCGGCCTGGCCTACGAGCAGTACTTC.

This clonotype was picked up one time. The J gene is TRBJ1-3, the V gene TRBV28, with D maybe TRBD1 (5 bases). CDR1 MDHEN and CDR2 SYDVKM come from the germline V gene. V lost 6 bases and J 4 bases, leaving 19 bases between the germline ends. CDR3 length equals 16 residues. CDR3: CASSPPGGQSGNTIYF. The DNA of the CDR3 is TGTGCCAGCAGCCCTCCCGGCGGACAATCCGGAAACACCATATATTTT.